This T cell receptor (beta chain) was sequenced in a study of blood T cell repertoires in COVID-19. The CDR3 consists of 13 residues. Looked up from germline, CDR1 is SGHAT and CDR2 is FQNNGV. After removal of 5 bases from V and 11 bases from J, the junction contained 8 bases not matched to a gene. Produced via immunoSEQ multiplex PCR; TCRdb's table is partial and in-frame only. Of about 200,000 clones in the sample, approximately 84% were seen once. The rearrangement uses TRBV11-2 and TRBJ1-1; TRBD1 agrees at 10 bases. The sequence was obtained from a man between 50 and 59 years old with acute or convalescent COVID-19. The specimen was peripheral blood. The CDR3 coding sequence is TGTGCCAGCAGCGTGGGACAGGGGTTGTGGGCTTTCTTT. Translation gives CASSVGQGLWAFF. The full variable domain, its missing parts supplied by reference TRBV11-2 and TRBJ1-1, is EAGVAQSPRYKIIEKRQSVAFWCNPISGHATLYWYQQILGQGPKLLIQFQNNGVVDDSQLPKDRFSAERLKGVDSTLKIQPAKLEDSAVYLCASSVGQGLWAFFGQGTRLTVV.